This TCR beta chain was recovered during a study of beta chain features in type 1 diabetes. Points on this clone: The antigen remains undetermined.

Study-level points and caveats: Type 1 diabetes patients had VDJ junctions that carried fewer insertions and more deletions. Type 1 diabetes patients had TCRB CDR3s that were shorter (moderately but significantly so) in all four CD4+ subsets.

As every portion of the isolated RNA was reverse transcribed, the sequencing read expressed TCRB transcripts. Sequenced naive, central memory and regulatory T cell samples produced an average of approximately 3.5 million reads. This table comes from immunoSEQ multiplex PCR, and its TCRdb copy is limited to in-frame clones, with some not included. Found here are fewer than 500,000 clones, around 13% of them singletons; the top ten hold under 0.04%. Germline CDR1 and CDR2: SGHTA and FQGNSA. The CDR3 loop spans 13 amino acids. The V and J ends lost 5 bases and 11 bases respectively, with 17 bases between them.

Specimen: naive CD4+ T cells from blood. The TCR sequence derives from a man aged 30 to 39 in good health. The V gene is TRBV7-2, the J gene TRBJ2-3, with D maybe TRBD1 (6 bases). CDR3 sequence: CASSPNRDGLQYF. CDR3 sequence (DNA): TGTGCCAGCAGCCCTAACAGGGATGGCTTGCAGTATTTT.